One and the same sample provided the 14 T cell receptor beta chains below, sequenced in a study of T-cell memory formation after mild COVID-19. TCRdb passed the 5' RACE reads through MiXCR, listing each CDR3 protein once. This sample has a few hundred thousand distinct CDR3 sequences, with roughly 23% found just once. The sequencing sample was made of PBMCs or a T cell subset sorted from them (not recorded which). All receptors derive from an adult woman who had mild COVID-19 (a few samples of this study predate the infection). Cell type and time point are not known.

The sample holds one count of this clonotype. The junction shows a germline mismatch at one end, possibly a read error. The chain has TRBV7-7 and TRBJ2-5; weak D call: TRBD2 (5 bases). In germline, CDR1 is SSHAT, CDR2 FNYEAQ (reference sequence). This CDR3 has 14 amino acids. CDR3 in DNA: TGTGCTAGCAGCCCCAGCGCGGGTGGGGAGACCCAGTACTTC. Its translation is CASSPSAGGETQYF.

The genes are TRBV2 and TRBJ2-2; possible D gene TRBD1, 5 bases. The CDR3 spans 13 residues. Germline V gene lookup returns CDR1 SNHLY and CDR2 FYNNEI. Trimming shortened V by 7 bases and J by 3 bases, and 9 bases separated the two germline ends. The CDR3 loop is CASTTGYTGELFF. CDR3 in DNA: TGTGCCAGCACAACAGGTTACACCGGGGAGCTGTTTTTT.

This chain uses TRBV29-1 with TRBJ2-7; 8 bases fit TRBD1. The CDR3 loop spans 12 amino acids. Germline loops: CDR1 SQVTM, CDR2 ANQGSEA. V lost 5 bases and J lost 7; bases outside the gene matches: 7. CDR3 bases: TGCAGCGTTCGTCAGGGGGCTCGAGAGCAGTACTTC. Its translation is CSVRQGAREQYF.

This clonotype was observed a handful of times. The chain recombines TRBV12-3 or TRBV12-4 with TRBJ1-2; D is unresolved. The CDR3 runs 15 residues. Trimming took 5 bases from V and 6 from J, leaving 19 bases between them. CDR3 bases: TGTGCCAGCAGTAGAGGGCCCCCAGAACGGGATGGCTACACCTTC. Translated, it gives CASSRGPPERDGYTF.

This chain uses TRBV9 with TRBJ2-5; no clear D gene. Trimming shortened V by 3 bases and J by 2 bases, and 11 bases separated the two germline ends. Germline-derived CDR1 and CDR2 are SGDLS and YYNGEE. The CDR3 is 14 residues long. CDR3 protein: CASSAHDNQETQYF. The CDR3, as DNA: TGTGCCAGCAGCGCCCACGACAATCAAGAGACCCAGTACTTC.

V is TRBV15 and J is TRBJ1-5; the D gene is possibly TRBD1 (6 bases). The CDR3 extends over 13 amino acids. V gave up 2 bases and J gave up 4 bases, with 6 bases separating them. Germline values: CDR1 LNHNV, CDR2 YYDKDF (reference sequence). CDR3: CATSRQGNQPQHF. The CDR3 DNA reads TGTGCCACCAGCAGACAGGGGAATCAGCCCCAGCATTTT.

The chain has TRBV10-3 and TRBJ2-7; 10 nucleotides align to TRBD1. The germline gives CDR1 ENHRY, CDR2 SYGVKD. V was pared by 1 base and J by 4 bases, with 7 bases of the junction left unmatched. The CDR3 extends over 16 amino acids. Written as DNA, the CDR3 is TGTGCCATCAGTGAGTTTGGACAGGGGGAGATTTACGAGCAGTACTTC. It yields the protein CAISEFGQGEIYEQYF.

The gene calls are TRBV19 and TRBJ1-3; tentatively, D is TRBD1 (5 bases). This CDR3 comprises 16 residues. V was trimmed by 5 bases and J by 3 bases, leaving 17 bases between them. Germline CDR1 reads LNHDA; CDR2 reads SQIVND (reference sequence). The CDR3 sequence: CASSQRDQGYGNTIYF. As DNA, the CDR3 is TGTGCCAGTAGTCAGAGAGACCAGGGATATGGAAACACCATATATTTT.

The rearrangement uses TRBV2 and TRBJ2-1; 11 bases match TRBD2. After removal of 6 bases from V and 6 bases from J, the junction contained 7 bases not matched to a gene. Per germline, CDR1 SNHLY and CDR2 FYNNEI. The length of the CDR3 is 15 residues. The CDR3 nucleotides are TGTGCCAGCAGGGACCCCGGACTAGCGGGCAATGAGCAGTTCTTC. It codes for CASRDPGLAGNEQFF.

A few counts support this clonotype. The chain links TRBV5-1 to TRBJ2-7; the D gene is possibly TRBD1 (5 bases). The V end lost 4 bases, the J end lost 6 bases, and 11 bases lay between the germline ends. There are 12 residues in the CDR3. Germline CDR1 reads SGHRS; CDR2 reads YFSETQ. CDR3 sequence reads: CASSPPQGEQYF. Written as DNA, the CDR3 is TGCGCCAGCAGCCCCCCCCAGGGCGAGCAGTACTTC. Drawing the rest from reference TRBV5-1 and TRBJ2-7, the complete variable domain is KAGVTQTPRYLIKTRGQQVTLSCSPISGHRSVSWYQQTPGQGLQFLFEYFSETQRNKGNFPGRFSGRQFSNSRSEMNVSTLELGDSALYLCASSPPQGEQYFGPGTRLTVT.

This clonotype was recorded many times. This sequence joins TRBV7-2 and TRBJ2-5; D perhaps matches TRBD2 (6 bases). V lost 8 bases to trimming and J lost 4 bases, with 14 bases between them. Per germline, CDR1 SGHTA and CDR2 FQGNSA. The length of the CDR3 is 13 residues. In DNA, the CDR3 is TGTGCCAGCGACGGGAGCATAGGAGAGACCCAGTACTTC. Protein: CASDGSIGETQYF.

The gene calls are TRBV6-1 and TRBJ2-2, with a possible D match to TRBD1 (5 bases). This CDR3 is 13 amino acids long. V was trimmed by 4 bases and J by 5 bases, leaving 8 bases between them. CDR1 is MNHNS and CDR2 is SASEGT in the germline V gene. CDR3 region: CASSVQETGELFF. In DNA form, the CDR3 reads TGTGCCAGCAGTGTACAGGAAACCGGGGAGCTGTTTTTT.

This clonotype was counted only a few times. Compared with germline, one end of the junction differs, possibly owing to a read error. J is TRBJ2-7 and V is TRBV7-7, with 8 bases lining up with TRBD1. The CDR3 consists of 14 residues. The germline V gene has CDR1 SSHAT and CDR2 FNYEAQ (reference sequence). CDR3 coding DNA: TGTGCTAGCAGCCCGCGACAGGGGTCCTACGAGCAGTACTTC. Translation gives CASSPRQGSYEQYF.

Concerning this clonotype: An end of the junction does not agree with germline; a read error may underlie this. The chain combines TRBV6-6 with TRBJ1-4, with D perhaps matching TRBD1 (5 bases). The germline CDR1 and CDR2 sequences are MNHNY and SVGAGI (reference sequence). The CDR3 is 11 amino acids. CDR3 in amino acids: CASSVGGTYLF. The CDR3 bases are TGTGCCAGCAGTGTTGGGGGGACCTACCTTTTT.